This entry concerns a single T cell receptor beta chain. The antigen remains undetermined. Investigators spread the genomic DNA of each subset evenly over several immunoSEQ plates. Generated by immunoSEQ multiplex PCR, the TCRdb table keeps only in-frame clones and is missing some. The data hold roughly 2,500,000 clones, with over 85% observed a single time. These data come from a study of shared clonotypes between healthy human individuals. Findings and limits, study-wide: Non-shared clonotypes had lower generation probabilities than clonotypes shared by all four sorted-subset donors. Researchers found naive subsets generally carried larger estimated richness than memory subsets.

The ends were cut back, 2 bases at V and 0 bases at J, with 11 bases in the middle. The CDR3 has 17 residues. Germline CDR1 SGHTA, CDR2 FQGTGA. This TCR was sampled from a man between 18 and 35 years old in good health. Some clones in this sample may be carry-over from other donors' samples. The chain uses TRBV7-3 and TRBJ2-6; D is ambiguous. Sequencing input: naive CD4+ T cells from PBMCs. Subset in this sample: CD45RA+ positively selected. The chain's CDR3 is CASSLGRPASGANVLTF. DNA for the CDR3: TGTGCCAGCAGCTTAGGGCGGCCGGCCTCTGGGGCCAACGTCCTGACTTTC.